This TCR beta chain appears in the sequencing data of a study of T cells in Graves' hyperthyroidism and ophthalmopathy. General study points: Stable hyperthyroidism was separated from ophthalmopathy by a model based on 13 V-J features.

A word on this clonotype: What it binds is unknown.

RNA transcripts yielded amplified TCR beta CDR3 regions. Initially, a first-round RT-PCR of the TCR CDR3 employed the HTBI primer set. TCRdb itself ran the multiplex PCR reads through MiXCR, one entry per CDR3 protein. This sample carries some 490,000 distinct CDR3 sequences, around a fifth of them seen once, and the ten largest clones take less than 65%. Clinical Activity Scores of at least 3, NOSPECS grades of at least 4 and durations under 3 months characterized ophthalmopathy patients. Every diagnosis used clinical symptoms, serum thyroxine and TRAb, thyroid ultrasound and orbital computed tomography. CDR3 size: 14 residues. Germline values: CDR1 SGHRS, CDR2 YFSETQ. V lost 7 bases and J lost 9, with 20 bases in between.

The sequence derives from a woman in her seventies with Graves' ophthalmopathy. The rearrangement links TRBV5-1 to TRBJ2-1, with D perhaps given as TRBD1 or TRBD2 (5 bases each). The specimen sequenced was blood. CDR3 amino acids: CASGTSGTLAEQFF. DNA for the CDR3: TGCGCCAGCGGCACCTCCGGGACCCTGGCTGAGCAGTTCTTC.